Listed here is a single T cell receptor (beta chain). The antigen it recognizes is unknown. No base quality values were provided; no much bigger clone lies one nucleotide off. The instrument was an Illumina NovaSeq 6000. TCR cDNA was made using 5'RACE template switching, a step that added a universal primer site and unique molecular identifiers. Priming of cDNA synthesis was performed from both the TCR alpha and TCR beta constant segments. Library amplification involved two PCR steps, and the second step added sample barcodes and sequencing adapters. Sequencing of libraries was done on Illumina HiSeq 2500 (2x100 bp) or NovaSeq (2x150 bp). As for how the authors treated the data: Reads were demultiplexed and collapsed into UMI consensus sequences with MIGEC, and V(D)J alignment was performed with MiXCR. Vaccine-responding clonotypes were identified with edgeR using replicate PBMC samples, with FDR below 0.01 and a log2 fold change above 5 up to day 15 being required. Bulk clonotypes were assigned CD4 or CD8 identity according to which sequenced CD4 or CD8 repertoire held them at higher abundance. TCRdb reran the public reads through fastp at Q25 and MiXCR, keeping productive beta chains. Rows are unified per CDR3 protein, each entry keeping the most common DNA and genes. None of the V and J calls come from the authors' own analysis; TCRdb made them. A total of nearly 300,000 distinct CDR3 sequences appear in this sample, about 10% of them only once. The ten largest clones capture about 3.7% of the sample.

For CDR1 and CDR2, the germline V gene lists SGHVS and FNYEAQ. The CDR3 sequence holds 18 residues, the cysteine and phenylalanine included. The DNA shown is the 54-base CDR3, in frame from base 1. V was cut back by 2 bases and J by 0 bases, leaving a gap of 17 bases between them. The data derive from a study of T cells after yellow fever vaccination (dated by TCRdb to between 2018 and 2021). Looking at the study overall: The SMART-Seq v4 Ultra Low Input RNA kit was used to prepare libraries from fractions with low cell numbers. Bulk PBMC replicates and cell subsets were isolated from blood drawn at multiple timepoints before and after both primary and secondary immunization. Two healthy male donors, one aged 18 to 29 and one aged 30 to 40 years, were included in the cohort. Bulk TCR alpha and beta repertoires were sequenced longitudinally to track T-cell clones before and after primary and booster YFV17D yellow fever vaccination. Points the paper makes about the study in general: Because abundant contaminating clonotypes from the bulk population could be contained in FACS-sorted repertoires, computational filtering was required. Because the study included only a couple of donors, the extent to which the findings can be generalized is limited. Compared with the primary T-cell response, the secondary T-cell response was weaker but faster, peaking on day 5 rather than day 15. A small share of clonotypes occurred in both CD4 and CD8 compartments, likely arising from convergent recombination. After the booster, most clones that had expanded after primary vaccination were detected again (approximately 96% of CD4 and 88% of CD8), suggesting broad maintenance of memory.

What the treatment or condition label conveys for this sample: live attenuated yellow fever vaccine strain. PBMCs were isolated from peripheral blood using a standard Ficoll-Paque protocol. CD4 and CD8 T-cell fractions were isolated with Dynabeads CD4 and CD8 positive selection kits. RNA was extracted with TriZol from bulk PBMCs, CD4 and CD8 fractions, and dextramer-positive and dextramer-negative fractions. The rearranged segments are TRBV7-6 and TRBJ1-3; TRBD1 is a possible D gene, resting on 5 matching bases. The source material was CD4+ T cells sorted from PBMCs, sampled 5 days after the yellow fever booster vaccination. The TCR originated in a young man who received the YFV17D yellow fever vaccine. The CDR3 protein is CASSLSPPAGISGNTIYF. The nucleotide sequence is given as TGTGCCAGCAGCTTATCCCCTCCCGCAGGGATCTCTGGAAACACCATATATTTT.